This T cell receptor beta chain was identified during a study of blood T cell repertoires in COVID-19. Study-wide context: Whether acute or convalescent, the COVID-19 samples came from the United States, Italy and Spain. PBMCs, B-cell-depleted T cells, or T cells provided the cDNA or gDNA that made up the material.

Authors' data handling: It was from reference gene primer amplification that nucleated cell counts were estimated. Data came from immunoSEQ multiplex PCR; TCRdb stores just in-frame clones and leaves some out. V, J and clone size reflect that table, while D and trimming were determined from the DNA. This table holds about 260,000 clones, roughly 90% found once. The CDR3 loop spans 16 amino acids. The receptor's source is a man aged 30 to 45 with active or convalescent COVID-19. Sequencing used peripheral blood. V usage is TRBV21-1 and J usage is TRBJ1-5; the tabulated D call, TRBD1, remains unverified against the DNA. TRBV21-1 is flagged as a pseudogene. This CDR3 reads CASSILADRVFQPQHF. The CDR3 DNA follows: TGTGCCAGCAGCATCCTGGCCGACAGGGTATTCCAGCCCCAGCATTTT.